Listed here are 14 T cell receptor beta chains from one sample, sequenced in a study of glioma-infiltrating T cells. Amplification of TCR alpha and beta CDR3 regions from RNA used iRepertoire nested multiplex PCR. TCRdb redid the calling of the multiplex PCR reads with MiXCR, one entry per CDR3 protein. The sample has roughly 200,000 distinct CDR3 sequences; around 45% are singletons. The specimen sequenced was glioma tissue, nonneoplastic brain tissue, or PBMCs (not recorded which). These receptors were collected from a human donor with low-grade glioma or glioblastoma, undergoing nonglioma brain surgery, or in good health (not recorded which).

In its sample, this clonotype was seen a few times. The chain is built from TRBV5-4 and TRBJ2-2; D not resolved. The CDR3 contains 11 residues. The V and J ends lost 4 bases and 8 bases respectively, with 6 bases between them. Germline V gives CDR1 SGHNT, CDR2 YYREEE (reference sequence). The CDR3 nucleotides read TGTGCCAGCAGCGCAGCGGGGGAGCTGTTTTTT. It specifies CASSAAGELFF.

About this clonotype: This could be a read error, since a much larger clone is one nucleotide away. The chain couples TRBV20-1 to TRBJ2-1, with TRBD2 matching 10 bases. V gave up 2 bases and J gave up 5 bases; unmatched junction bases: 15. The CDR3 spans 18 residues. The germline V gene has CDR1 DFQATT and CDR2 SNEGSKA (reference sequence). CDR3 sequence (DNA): TGCAGTGCTAGATATAATGGACTAGCGGTCCTCAGAAACAATGAGCAGTTCTTC. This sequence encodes CSARYNGLAVLRNNEQFF.

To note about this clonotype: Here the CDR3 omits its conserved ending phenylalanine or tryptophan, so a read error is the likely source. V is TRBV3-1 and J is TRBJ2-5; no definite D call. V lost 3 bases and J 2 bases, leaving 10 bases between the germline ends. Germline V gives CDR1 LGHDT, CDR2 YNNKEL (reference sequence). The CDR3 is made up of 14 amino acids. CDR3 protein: CASSQRPVQETQYY. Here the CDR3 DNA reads TGTGCCAGCAGCCAGCGTCCCGTACAAGAGACCCAGTACTAC.

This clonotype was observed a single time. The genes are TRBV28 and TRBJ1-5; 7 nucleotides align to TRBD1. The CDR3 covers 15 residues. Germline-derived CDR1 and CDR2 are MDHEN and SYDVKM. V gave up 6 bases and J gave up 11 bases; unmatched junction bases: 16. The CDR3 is CASSRGTVKQSAQHF. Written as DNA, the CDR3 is TGTGCCAGCAGCCGAGGGACAGTGAAGCAATCAGCCCAGCATTTT.

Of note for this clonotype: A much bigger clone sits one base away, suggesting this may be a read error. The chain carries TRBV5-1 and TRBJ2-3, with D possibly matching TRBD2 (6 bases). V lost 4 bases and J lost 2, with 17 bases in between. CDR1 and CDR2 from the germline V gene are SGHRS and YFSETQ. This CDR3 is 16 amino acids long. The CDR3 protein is CASSSALPGATDTQYF. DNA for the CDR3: TGCGCCAGCAGCAGCGCATTGCCGGGAGCCACAGATACGCAGTATTTT.

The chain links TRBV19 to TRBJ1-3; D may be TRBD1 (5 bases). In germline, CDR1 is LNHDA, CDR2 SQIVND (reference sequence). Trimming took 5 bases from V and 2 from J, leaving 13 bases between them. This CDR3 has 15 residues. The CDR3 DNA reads TGTGCCAGTAGTTCACAGGACCTCCCTGGAAACACCATATATTTT. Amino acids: CASSSQDLPGNTIYF.

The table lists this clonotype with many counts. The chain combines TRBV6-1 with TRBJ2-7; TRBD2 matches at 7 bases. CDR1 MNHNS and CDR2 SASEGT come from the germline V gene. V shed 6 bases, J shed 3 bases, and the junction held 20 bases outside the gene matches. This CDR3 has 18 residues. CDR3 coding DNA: TGTGCCAGCAGCGAACGCGAGAACGGCCGGGGGGATTTCTACGAGCAGTACTTC. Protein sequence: CASSERENGRGDFYEQYF.

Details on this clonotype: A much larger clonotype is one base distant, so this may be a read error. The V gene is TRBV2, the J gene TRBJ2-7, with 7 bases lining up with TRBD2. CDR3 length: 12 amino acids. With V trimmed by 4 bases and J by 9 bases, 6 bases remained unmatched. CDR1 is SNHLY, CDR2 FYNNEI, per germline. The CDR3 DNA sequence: TGTGCCAGCAGTGGACTAGCCCACGGGCAGTACTTC. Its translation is CASSGLAHGQYF.

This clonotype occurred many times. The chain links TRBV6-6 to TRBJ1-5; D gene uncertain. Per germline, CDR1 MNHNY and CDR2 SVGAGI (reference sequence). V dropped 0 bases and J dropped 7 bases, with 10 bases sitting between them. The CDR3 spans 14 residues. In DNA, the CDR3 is TGTGCCAGCAGTTACTCGATAACGGAACAGCCCCAGCATTTT. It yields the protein CASSYSITEQPQHF.

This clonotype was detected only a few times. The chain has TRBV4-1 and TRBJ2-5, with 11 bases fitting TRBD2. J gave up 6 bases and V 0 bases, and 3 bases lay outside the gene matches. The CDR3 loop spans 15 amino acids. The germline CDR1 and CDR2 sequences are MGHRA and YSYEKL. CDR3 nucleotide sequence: TGCGCCAGCAGCCAAGATGGGACTAGCGGACAGACCCAGTACTTC. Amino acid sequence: CASSQDGTSGQTQYF.

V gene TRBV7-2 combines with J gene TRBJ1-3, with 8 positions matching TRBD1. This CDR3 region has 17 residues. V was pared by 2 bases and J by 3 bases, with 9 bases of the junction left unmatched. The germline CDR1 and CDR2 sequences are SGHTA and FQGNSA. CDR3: CASSLNSWGQDGNTIYF. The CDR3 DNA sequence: TGTGCCAGCAGCTTAAATTCGTGGGGACAGGATGGAAACACCATATATTTT.

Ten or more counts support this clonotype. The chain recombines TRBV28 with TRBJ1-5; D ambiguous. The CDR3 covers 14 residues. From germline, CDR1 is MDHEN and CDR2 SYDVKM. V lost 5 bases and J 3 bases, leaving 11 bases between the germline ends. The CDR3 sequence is CASSDVRVNQPQHF. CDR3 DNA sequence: TGTGCCAGCAGTGACGTAAGGGTCAATCAGCCCCAGCATTTT.

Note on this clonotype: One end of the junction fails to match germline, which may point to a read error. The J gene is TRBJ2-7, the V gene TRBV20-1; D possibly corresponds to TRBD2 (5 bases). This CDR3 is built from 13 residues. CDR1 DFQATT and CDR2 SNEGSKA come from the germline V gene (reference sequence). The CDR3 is CSAQDGLIHEKYF. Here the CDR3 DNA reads TGCAGTGCCCAGGACGGACTTATACACGAGAAGTACTTC.

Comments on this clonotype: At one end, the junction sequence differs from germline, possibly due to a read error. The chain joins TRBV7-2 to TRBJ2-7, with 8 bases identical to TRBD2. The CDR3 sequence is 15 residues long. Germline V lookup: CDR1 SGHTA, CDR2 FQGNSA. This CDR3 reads CASSSPGTSTYKQYF. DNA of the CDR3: TGCGCCAGCAGCTCACCCGGGACTAGTACCTACAAGCAGTACTTC.